This is a list of T cell receptor beta chains from one sample in a study of shared clonotypes between healthy human individuals. This table comes from immunoSEQ multiplex PCR, and its TCRdb copy is limited to in-frame clones, with some not included. Among roughly 2.6 million clones listed, around nine tenths were seen once. Input material: naive CD4+ T cells sorted from blood. The receptors come from a man between 18 and 35 years old in good health. Both conserved end residues are part of each CDR3. Each record gives: J gene, clone size, CDR3 length, D gene, V gene, CDR3 protein, CDR3 DNA. A D gene is named only where the DNA matches it firmly. Size values are once, few and many counts, or a class for expanded clones, and some rows have none.

>TRBJ2-5|-|13|-|TRBV11-1
CASSSLGHLTQYF
TGTGCCAGCAGCTCCCTGGGACACCTAACCCAGTACTTC
>TRBJ1-5|-|15|-|TRBV28
CASSLGGGGNQPQHF
TGTGCCAGCAGTTTGGGTGGGGGCGGCAATCAGCCCCAGCATTTT
>TRBJ1-5|-|15|TRBD1|TRBV2
CASSAGGVSNQPQHF
TGTGCCAGCAGCGCAGGGGGGGTCAGCAATCAGCCCCAGCATTTT
>TRBJ2-3|-|13|-|TRBV27
CASRDSNTDTQYF
TGTGCCAGCAGGGACAGCAACACAGATACGCAGTATTTT
>TRBJ1-6|-|14|TRBD1|TRBV6-6
CASTVQGSESPLHF
TGTGCCAGCACTGTACAGGGGAGTGAATCACCCCTCCACTTT
>TRBJ2-2|once|14|-|TRBV10-1
CASPFRRNTGELFF
TGCGCCAGCCCCTTTAGAAGGAACACCGGGGAGCTGTTTTTT
>TRBJ2-3|once|17|-|TRBV7-2
CASSSQGRGVPTDTQYF
TGTGCCAGCAGCTCTCAAGGTAGGGGTGTCCCCACAGATACGCAGTATTTT
>TRBJ2-3|-|15|-|TRBV18
CASSPRGNSADTQYF
TGTGCCAGCTCACCGAGGGGGAATAGCGCAGATACGCAGTATTTT
>TRBJ1-1|-|12|-|TRBV28
CASSWGGQTAFF
TGTGCCAGCAGTTGGGGCGGACAGACAGCTTTCTTT
>TRBJ2-1|-|15|TRBD2|TRBV7-2
CASSPLAGGHNEQFF
TGTGCCAGCAGCCCCCTAGCGGGGGGGCACAATGAGCAGTTCTTC
>TRBJ2-2|-|13|-|TRBV7-9
CASSIPGPGELFF
TGTGCCAGCAGCATACCCGGCCCCGGGGAGCTGTTTTTT
>TRBJ2-7|-|15|TRBD1|TRBV19
CASSALDRVPYEQYF
TGTGCCAGTAGTGCCCTGGACAGGGTGCCCTACGAGCAGTACTTC
>TRBJ2-4|-|13|-|TRBV6-1
CASNAGYQNIQYF
TGTGCCAGCAACGCGGGTTACCAAAACATTCAGTACTTC
>TRBJ2-2|-|14|TRBD2|TRBV10-1
CATKSGRTTGELFF
TGCGCCACAAAGAGCGGGAGGACCACCGGGGAGCTGTTTTTT
>TRBJ2-7|-|15|TRBD2|TRBV5-4
CASSPSGRGSYEQYF
TGTGCCAGCAGCCCTAGCGGGAGGGGTTCCTACGAGCAGTACTTC
>TRBJ1-1|once|11|-|TRBV29-1
CSVAYMTEAFF
TGCAGCGTCGCCTACATGACTGAAGCTTTCTTT
>TRBJ1-3|-|13|-|TRBV19
CASTEPRDGLWNF
TGTGCCAGTACAGAGCCCCGGGACGGCTTGTGGAATTTT
>TRBJ2-1|-|15|-|TRBV14
CASSQDPTGNNEQFF
TGTGCCAGCAGCCAAGATCCCACGGGGAACAATGAGCAGTTCTTC
>TRBJ2-3|-|15|-|TRBV5-4
CASSLAGMRTDTQYF
TGTGCCAGCAGCTTGGCCGGGATGAGAACAGATACGCAGTATTTT
>TRBJ1-5|-|16|-|TRBV4-3
CASSQDLGADRQPQHF
TGCGCCAGCAGCCAAGACTTGGGGGCGGACCGTCAGCCCCAGCATTTT
>TRBJ1-1|few|15|TRBD1|TRBV28
CASSPPRDSRTEAFF
TGTGCCAGCAGTCCCCCCCGGGACAGCCGCACTGAAGCTTTCTTT
>TRBJ2-3|-|18|TRBD1|TRBV18
CASSPAPTGQGFADTQYF
TGTGCCAGCTCACCAGCTCCAACGGGACAGGGGTTTGCAGATACGCAGTATTTT